This TCR beta chain appears in the sequencing data of a study of blood T cell repertoires in COVID-19. Looking at the study overall: Whether acute or convalescent, the COVID-19 samples came from the United States, Italy and Spain.

Sequencing was performed with immunoSEQ multiplex PCR; in TCRdb, only in-frame clones are kept and a portion is missing. The sample lists around 140,000 clones; around 83% were seen once. The clonotype comes from a human donor in a cohort sampled during active COVID-19. Sequencing used peripheral blood.

CDR3 DNA: TGTGCCAGCAGCCCTGGGACTAGCGGGAACAATGAGCAGTTCTTC. Encoded protein: CASSPGTSGNNEQFF. The chain carries TRBV7-3 and TRBJ2-1; TRBD2 agrees at 13 bases. Trimming cost V 5 bases and J 5 bases; bases outside gene matches: 3. Germline loops: CDR1 SGHTA, CDR2 FQGTGA. CDR3 length: 15 residues.